This TCR beta chain was documented in a study of cytotoxic CD8 clonotypes in ibrutinib-treated CLL. Across the whole study: Response material was collected after a median about 11 months of treatment, range 6 to 36. General observations from the study: T-cell clonality at baseline went above that of age-matched healthy donors and rose and fell with circulating CD8+ T-cell counts.

Using immunoSEQ multiplex PCR, the repertoire was profiled, and TCRdb retains in-frame clones only, with some absent. The sample records about 140,000 clones, roughly 77% being singletons. This CDR3 region has 13 residues. CDR1 SQVTM and CDR2 ANQGSEA come from the germline V gene. Between the trimmed V and J ends, which lost 2 bases and 0 bases, there was a span of 8 bases. With respect to this clone: Its target is unknown.

The chain couples TRBV29-1 to TRBJ2-7; possible D gene TRBD2, 6 bases. Source: PBMCs, taken after 12 months of ibrutinib treatment. The sequence was obtained from a human donor with chronic lymphocytic leukemia. The CDR3 here is CSVERDSSYEQYF. Here the CDR3 DNA reads TGCAGCGTTGAACGGGACTCCTCCTACGAGCAGTACTTC.